This T cell receptor (beta chain) is from a study of tumor-infiltrating lymphocytes in localized non-small cell lung cancer. Clones were sequenced by immunoSEQ multiplex PCR, and TCRdb holds only the in-frame ones, with some missing. Among around 10,000 clones, roughly 63% were seen once, and the ten largest hold roughly 10%. CDR3 length: 15 amino acids. Per germline, CDR1 MNHEY and CDR2 SVGAGI. V gave up 2 bases and J gave up 3 bases; unmatched junction bases: 6. Remarks on this clone: What it recognizes is unknown.

General study points: Technical variation could not be separated from intratumor heterogeneity here. IM1 and IM2 tumors showed no difference in T-cell fraction.

The chain recombines TRBV6-5 with TRBJ2-5; TRBD1 agrees at 7 bases. The receptor was isolated from a human donor with non-small cell lung cancer. The sequencing sample was made of uninvolved lung tissue not adjacent to the tumor. The CDR3 DNA follows: TGTGCCAGCAGTTACCCGGGACAGCCTAAAGAGACCCAGTACTTC. Protein: CASSYPGQPKETQYF.